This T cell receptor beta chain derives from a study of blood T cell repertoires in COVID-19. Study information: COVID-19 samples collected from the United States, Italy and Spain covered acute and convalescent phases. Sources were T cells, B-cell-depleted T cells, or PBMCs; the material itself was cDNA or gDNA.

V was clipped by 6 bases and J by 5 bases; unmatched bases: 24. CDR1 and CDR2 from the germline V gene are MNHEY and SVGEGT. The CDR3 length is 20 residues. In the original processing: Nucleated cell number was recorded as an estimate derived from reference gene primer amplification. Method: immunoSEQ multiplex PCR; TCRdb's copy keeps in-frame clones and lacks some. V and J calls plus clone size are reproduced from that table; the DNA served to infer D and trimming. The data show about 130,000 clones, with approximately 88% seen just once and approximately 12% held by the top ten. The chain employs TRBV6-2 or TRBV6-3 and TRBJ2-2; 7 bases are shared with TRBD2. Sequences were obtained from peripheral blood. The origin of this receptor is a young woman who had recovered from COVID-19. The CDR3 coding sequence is TGTGCCAGCAGCCCTCCCCCGGGACTAAGGGACCTTAGGAGTACCGGGGAGCTGTTTTTT. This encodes CASSPPPGLRDLRSTGELFF.